The T cell receptor (beta chain) under discussion was sequenced for a study of T cells in Graves' hyperthyroidism and ophthalmopathy. This clonotype was detected ten times or more. The ends were cut back, 1 base at V and 1 base at J, with 7 bases in the middle. The CDR3 sequence is 15 residues long. The germline gives CDR1 SNHLY, CDR2 FYNNEI. The CDR3 regions of TCR beta were amplified from RNA transcripts. HTBI primers were employed in a first-round RT-PCR of the TCR CDR3. TCRdb redid the calling of the multiplex PCR reads with MiXCR, one entry per CDR3 protein. Of about 700,000 distinct CDR3 sequences detected, approximately 42% appear once; the ten largest clones hold roughly 6.5%.

The TCR sequence derives from an adult man with Graves' disease, either hyperthyroidism or ophthalmopathy (not recorded which). Input material: peripheral blood or thyroid tissue (not recorded which). The chain uses TRBV2 and TRBJ2-2; D is unclear. CDR3 sequence (DNA): TGTGCCAGCAGTGAAGTGTCGGGGAACACCGGGGAGCTGTTTTTT. Protein product: CASSEVSGNTGELFF.